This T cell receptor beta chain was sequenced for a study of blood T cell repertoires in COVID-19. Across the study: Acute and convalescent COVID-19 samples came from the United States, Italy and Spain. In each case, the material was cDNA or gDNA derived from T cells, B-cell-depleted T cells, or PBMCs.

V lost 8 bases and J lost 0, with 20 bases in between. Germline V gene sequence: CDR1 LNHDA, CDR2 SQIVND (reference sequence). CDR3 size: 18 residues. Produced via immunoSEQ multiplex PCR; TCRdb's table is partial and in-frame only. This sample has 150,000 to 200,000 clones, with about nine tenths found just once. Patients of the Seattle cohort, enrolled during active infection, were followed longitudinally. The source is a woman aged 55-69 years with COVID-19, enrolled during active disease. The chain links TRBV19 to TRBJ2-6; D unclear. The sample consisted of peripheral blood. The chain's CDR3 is CASDTPSELNSGANVLTF. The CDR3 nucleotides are TGTGCCAGTGACACTCCCTCTGAGCTGAACTCTGGGGCCAACGTCCTGACTTTC.